The sequence of this TCR beta chain was determined in a study of blood T cell repertoires in COVID-19. The overall study: Acute and convalescent COVID-19 specimens originated in the United States, Italy and Spain.

Clones were sequenced by immunoSEQ multiplex PCR, and TCRdb holds only the in-frame ones, with some missing. The profile shows approximately 210,000 clones, 80% to 90% of them singletons. Losses at the gene ends were 4 bases for V and 2 bases for J; bases not matched to a gene: 4. CDR3 size: 15 residues. Germline CDR1 SGHRS, CDR2 YFSETQ. Material: peripheral blood. The chain joins TRBV5-1 to TRBJ2-1; 9 bases agree with TRBD2. This TCR derives from a man aged 50-59 years with active or convalescent COVID-19. This CDR3 is CASSSLAGTYNEQFF. The CDR3 nucleotides read TGCGCCAGCAGCAGTCTAGCGGGAACCTACAATGAGCAGTTCTTC.